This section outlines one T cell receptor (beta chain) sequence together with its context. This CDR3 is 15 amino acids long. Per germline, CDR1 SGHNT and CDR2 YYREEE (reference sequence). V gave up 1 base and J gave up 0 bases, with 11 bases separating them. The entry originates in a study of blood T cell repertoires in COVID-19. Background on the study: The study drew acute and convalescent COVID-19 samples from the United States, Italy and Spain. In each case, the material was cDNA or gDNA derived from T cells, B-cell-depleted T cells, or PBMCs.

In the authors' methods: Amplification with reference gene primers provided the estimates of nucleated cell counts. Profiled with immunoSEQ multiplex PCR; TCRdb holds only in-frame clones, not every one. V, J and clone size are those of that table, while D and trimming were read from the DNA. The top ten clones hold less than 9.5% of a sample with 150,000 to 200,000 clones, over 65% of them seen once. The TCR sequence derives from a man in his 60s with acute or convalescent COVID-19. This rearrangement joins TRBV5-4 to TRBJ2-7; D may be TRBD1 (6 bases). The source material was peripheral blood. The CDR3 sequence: CASSLKGTSSYEQYF. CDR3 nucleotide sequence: TGTGCCAGCAGCTTGAAGGGGACAAGCTCCTACGAGCAGTACTTC.